A single T cell receptor beta chain is shown here with its context. The specificity of this receptor is unknown. No much larger clone exists at a distance of one base, and base qualities are not known. The collaborating institutions used their own protocols to collect whole blood in K2EDTA tubes. Collaborator samples were shipped for TCRbeta analysis as frozen whole blood, isolated PBMCs, or DNA extracted from either sample type. The sample belongs to a study of blood T cell repertoires in COVID-19 (dated by TCRdb to the early 2020s). Some background on the complete study: Samples covering the acute and convalescent phases of COVID-19 were provided by collaborators in the United States, Italy and Spain. The prospective study material was composed of cDNA or gDNA derived from T cells, B-cell-depleted T cells, or PBMCs. The dataset comprised deeply sampled blood TCRbeta repertoires from subjects exposed to, actively infected with, or recovered from COVID-19. A freely available public database, intended as a resource for researchers studying the immune response to SARS-CoV-2, is where the repertoires were released. Samples came from the ongoing ImmuneRACE study (first 160 participants) plus 1,254 subjects from 6 global collaborators. A de-identified subject ID, COVID-19 status, age in years and sex were almost always included in the sample metadata. HLA class I and class II types, where available, came from metadata supplied by the sample provider rather than from assay-based typing. Summary of the overall study and its limitations: The quantity of clinical and demographic metadata differed by source and by participant and was supplied without curation.

TCRbeta CDR3 regions were amplified from genomic DNA using the immunoSEQ Assay, a bias-controlled multiplex PCR. The authors' analysis ran thus. The number of nucleated cells in each sample was estimated from the amplification of reference gene primers within the assay. Sequence reads were collapsed and filtered to measure the absolute abundance of every unique TCRbeta CDR3 rearrangement. For each sample, productive Simpson clonality was calculated as the square root of Simpson's diversity index over productive rearrangements. Held by TCRdb, this immuneACCESS table contains in-frame sequences only and omits some clones. Under half of the omission traces to an unresolved V gene where checked; the cause of the rest is unknown. That table is the source of V, J and clone size, and D and trimming were worked out from the DNA. The sample table shows 110,000 to 150,000 clones, and around 81% are seen once. Around 1.6% of the sample goes to the ten largest clones.

Input material: peripheral blood. This TCR came from a human donor in a cohort sampled during active COVID-19.

Here is the DNA: TGTGCCAGCAGTCCGGGGGGGGTGGGGTCCCTCCACTTT. Its translation reads: CASSPGGVGSLHF. Rearrangement joined TRBV12-3 or TRBV12-4 to TRBJ1-6, with TRBD1 as a weak D call on 5 bases. The CDR3 spans 13 residues, from the cysteine through the phenylalanine. The DNA shown is the 39-base CDR3, in frame from base 1. V loses 5 bases, J loses 14 bases, and the germline ends lie 16 bases apart.